This TCR beta chain was recovered during a study of T cells in Graves' hyperthyroidism and ophthalmopathy. For the study at large: It was at initial diagnosis, before any treatment, that peripheral blood was collected.

Germline CDR1 reads MDHEN; CDR2 reads SYDVKM. V was clipped by 3 bases and J by 0 bases, with 18 bases between them. The CDR3 length is 17 residues. Findings and caveats of the study: From stable hyperthyroidism, ophthalmopathy was set apart by a 13 V-J model.

PBMCs were collected from a 10 ml volume of fresh peripheral blood. Amplification yielded TCR beta CDR3 regions, with RNA transcripts as the source. When the TCR CDR3 underwent first-round RT-PCR, the HTBI primer set was used. Using its own MiXCR run on the multiplex PCR reads, TCRdb lists one record per CDR3 protein. Of about 600,000 distinct CDR3 sequences in the sample, around 14% were seen once. The sample holds many counts of this clonotype. Its antigen remains unknown. Sequenced input: blood. V gene TRBV28 combines with J gene TRBJ2-7; no clear D. The sequence came from a woman aged 18-29 years with Graves' ophthalmopathy. Here the CDR3 reads CASSFHLLTDPSYEQYF. The CDR3, as DNA: TGTGCCAGCAGTTTTCACTTGCTGACCGACCCCTCCTACGAGCAGTACTTC.